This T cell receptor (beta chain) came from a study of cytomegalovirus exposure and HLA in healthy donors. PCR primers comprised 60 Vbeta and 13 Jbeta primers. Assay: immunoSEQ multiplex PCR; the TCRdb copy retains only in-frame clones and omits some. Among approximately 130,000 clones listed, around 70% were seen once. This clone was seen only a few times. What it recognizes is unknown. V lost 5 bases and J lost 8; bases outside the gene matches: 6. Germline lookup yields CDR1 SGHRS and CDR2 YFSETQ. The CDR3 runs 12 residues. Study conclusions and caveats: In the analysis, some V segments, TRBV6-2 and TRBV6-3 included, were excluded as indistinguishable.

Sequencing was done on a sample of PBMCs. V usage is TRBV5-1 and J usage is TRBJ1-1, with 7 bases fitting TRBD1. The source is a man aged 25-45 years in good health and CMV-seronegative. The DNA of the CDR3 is TGCGCCAGCAGACTCGACAGGGAGGAAGCTTTCTTT. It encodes CASRLDREEAFF. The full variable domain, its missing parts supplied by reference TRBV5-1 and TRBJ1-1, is KAGVTQTPRYLIKTRGQQVTLSCSPISGHRSVSWYQQTPGQGLQFLFEYFSETQRNKGNFPGRFSGRQFSNSRSEMNVSTLELGDSALYLCASRLDREEAFFGQGTRLTVV.